Below, 26 T cell receptor beta chains from the same sample are listed, as sequenced in a study of blood T cell repertoires in COVID-19. The repertoire was sequenced with immunoSEQ multiplex PCR; TCRdb's copy has only in-frame clones and lacks some. Among around 230,000 clones listed, roughly 84% were seen once. Material for sequencing was peripheral blood. The receptors originated from a man aged 35 to 55 with acute or convalescent COVID-19.

This clone has a single count. Additional DNA sequences in this sample encode the identical CDR3. V gene TRBV29-1 combines with J gene TRBJ2-1; TRBD2 is a possible D gene (5 bases). The ends were cut back, 5 bases at V and 0 bases at J, with 11 bases in the middle. From germline, CDR1 is SQVTM and CDR2 ANQGSEA. The CDR3 consists of 14 residues. The DNA for the CDR3 is TGCAGCGTTAGCCGGGGTAGCTCCTACAATGAGCAGTTCTTC. Translation: CSVSRGSSYNEQFF.

The chain has TRBV2 and TRBJ1-1, with no clear D. Trimming removed 2 bases from V and 0 bases from J, with 13 bases in between. CDR3 length: 16 residues. Germline CDR1 SNHLY, CDR2 FYNNEI. The CDR3 DNA is TGTGCCAGCAGTGAACAGAGGCTGGGTCTGAACACTGAAGCTTTCTTT. This sequence encodes CASSEQRLGLNTEAFF.

This clone was found a few times. V is TRBV7-2 and J is TRBJ1-2, with D unresolved. The CDR3 covers 14 residues. Trimming cost V 0 bases and J 8 bases, with 13 bases left between them. Germline V gene data show CDR1 as SGHTA and CDR2 as FQGNSA. DNA for the CDR3: TGTGCCAGCAGCTTAGCGCGGAGGGAGGCAGGCTACACCTTC. Its translation: CASSLARREAGYTF.

This clone is a singleton in its sample. V usage is TRBV29-1 and J usage is TRBJ2-5; TRBD2 might be the D (6 bases). Germline CDR1 is SQVTM and CDR2 is ANQGSEA. The CDR3 covers 13 residues. The V gene lost 4 bases and the J gene lost 1 base, with 10 bases spanning the gap. Written as DNA, the CDR3 is TGCAGCGTTGGAATTAGCGGCCAAGAGACCCAGTACTTC. Its translation is CSVGISGQETQYF.

The chain couples TRBV19 to TRBJ1-2; 8 nucleotides agree with TRBD1. Trimming removed 10 bases from V and 2 bases from J; junction bases left unmatched: 6. Germline V CDR1 and CDR2: LNHDA, SQIVND (reference sequence). This CDR3 comprises 13 residues. CDR3 amino acids: CATRGQDNYGYTF. The CDR3 bases are TGTGCCACCAGGGGACAGGACAACTATGGCTACACCTTC.

The chain recombines TRBV11-2 with TRBJ2-2, with 10 positions matching TRBD1. V shed 4 bases and J 3 bases; nucleotides not matched to a gene: 2. The germline V gene has CDR1 SGHAT and CDR2 FQNNGV. This CDR3 comprises 15 residues. This CDR3 is CASSWGQGYTGELFF. DNA for the CDR3: TGTGCCAGCAGCTGGGGACAGGGGTACACCGGGGAGCTGTTTTTT.

This clone appeared a few times. The chain combines TRBV5-6 with TRBJ2-2, with D possibly TRBD1 on 6 matching bases. V was pared by 4 bases and J by 5 bases, with 15 bases between. The length of the CDR3 is 15 residues. Germline-derived CDR1 and CDR2 are SGHDT and YYEEEE. The CDR3 region is CASSEIPQGTGELFF. The CDR3 bases are TGTGCCAGCAGCGAAATACCTCAGGGGACCGGGGAGCTGTTTTTT.

The chain has TRBV6-5 and TRBJ1-2; a possible D gene is TRBD1 (6 bases). V shed 2 bases and J shed 4 bases, with 14 bases lying between them. The germline CDR1 and CDR2 sequences are MNHEY and SVGAGI. The CDR3 has 15 amino acids. CDR3 bases: TGTGCCAGCAGTTACCTTATCCCGACAGGCTATGGCTACACCTTC. Protein product: CASSYLIPTGYGYTF.

CDR3 DNA: TGTGCCAGCAGCGACAGGGGCCTTGGAAACACCATATATTTT. Translated: CASSDRGLGNTIYF. The genes are TRBV25-1 and TRBJ1-3; TRBD1 agrees at 8 bases. Germline trimming cut 6 bases from V and 3 bases from J; bases unmatched to any gene: 4. CDR1 and CDR2 (germline): MGHDK, SYGVNS. CDR3 size: 14 residues.

The chain recombines TRBV19 with TRBJ2-3; TRBD2 matches at 9 bases. The trim removed 3 bases at V and 4 bases at J, leaving 5 bases unmatched. Germline values: CDR1 LNHDA, CDR2 SQIVND (reference sequence). The CDR3 sequence is 15 residues long. The CDR3 region has the DNA TGTGCCAGTAGTATTGCAATAGCGGGAGCAGATACGCAGTATTTT. Its translation: CASSIAIAGADTQYF.

The rearrangement links TRBV29-1 to TRBJ1-2; D is undetermined. The CDR3 spans 15 residues. Germline V gene sequence: CDR1 SQVTM, CDR2 ANQGSEA. The V end was cut by 8 bases, the J end by 6 bases, with 25 bases between. This CDR3 reads CSSFDMSREKDGYTF. The CDR3 DNA reads as TGCAGCTCTTTCGACATGTCGCGGGAGAAGGATGGCTACACCTTC.

V usage is TRBV5-1 and J usage is TRBJ2-5, with 16 bases identical to TRBD2. Germline V gene lookup returns CDR1 SGHRS and CDR2 YFSETQ. The CDR3 is made up of 17 amino acids. The V and J ends lost 5 bases and 2 bases, in that order; junction bases with no gene match: 6. The CDR3 here is CASSAGTSGRGQETQYF. The CDR3 bases are TGCGCCAGCAGTGCCGGGACTAGCGGGAGGGGTCAAGAGACCCAGTACTTC.

In its sample, this clone was seen a few times. The gene calls are TRBV9 and TRBJ1-3; 9 positions match TRBD1. Germline V lookup: CDR1 SGDLS, CDR2 YYNGEE. Unmatched junction bases numbered 5, after V lost 4 bases and J lost 0 bases. The CDR3 length is 16 residues. CDR3 region: CASSPTGGISGNTIYF. The CDR3 DNA sequence: TGTGCCAGCAGCCCCACAGGGGGCATCTCTGGAAACACCATATATTTT.

The chain couples TRBV18 to TRBJ2-2, with D possibly matching TRBD2 (6 bases). This CDR3 has 14 amino acids. V was cut by 0 bases and J by 7 bases, with 9 bases left in between. CDR1 is KGHSH, CDR2 LQKENI, per germline. The CDR3 sequence: CASSPPGGVGELFF. CDR3 bases: TGTGCCAGCTCACCACCGGGGGGAGTCGGGGAGCTGTTTTTT.

The chain combines TRBV18 with TRBJ2-1; a weak D match, TRBD2 (5 bases). Germline-derived CDR1 and CDR2 are KGHSH and LQKENI. Trimming left V 3 bases short and J 8 bases short, with 5 bases between. The CDR3 consists of 11 residues. The CDR3, as DNA: TGTGCCAGCTCACCGCGGGATGAGCAGTTCTTC. Translation gives CASSPRDEQFF.

This clone was seen repeatedly, ten times or more. The chain recombines TRBV7-7 with TRBJ2-3; maybe TRBD2 (6 bases). Germline CDR1 SSHAT, CDR2 FNYEAQ (reference sequence). The V and J ends lost 1 base and 2 bases respectively, with 10 bases between them. This CDR3 has 15 residues. Here the CDR3 DNA reads TGTGCCAGCAGCTTAGACGGAGGGGCCACAGATACGCAGTATTTT. This encodes CASSLDGGATDTQYF.

The rearrangement joins TRBV3-1 (or the pseudogene TRBV3-2) to TRBJ2-7; TRBD1 matches 9 bases. V lost 1 base and J lost 5; bases outside the gene matches: 3. The CDR3 is 14 residues long. Germline V CDR1 and CDR2: LGHDT, YNNKEL (reference sequence). The CDR3 region has the DNA TGTGCCAGCAGCCAAGGGGACAGGGTCGACGAGCAGTACTTC. As protein: CASSQGDRVDEQYF.

This chain joins TRBV12-3 or TRBV12-4 and TRBJ1-2; unclear D gene. The CDR3 is 13 residues long. Deletions cut 5 bases from V and 2 bases from J, with 9 bases between. The CDR3 bases are TGTGCCAGCAGTCCAAACACCAACTATGGCTACACCTTC. Protein product: CASSPNTNYGYTF.

The chain has TRBV5-1 and TRBJ2-7, with 8 positions matching TRBD1. Germline CDR1 SGHRS, CDR2 YFSETQ. The CDR3 extends over 13 amino acids. After removal of 4 bases from V and 6 bases from J, the junction contained 6 bases not matched to a gene. The CDR3 nucleotides read TGCGCCAGCAGCCCTCTTCAGGGGGCCGAGCAGTACTTC. Its protein product is CASSPLQGAEQYF.

The chain carries TRBV4-1 and TRBJ2-1, with 7 bases aligning to TRBD2. Germline trimming cut 4 bases from V and 7 bases from J; bases unmatched to any gene: 10. The CDR3 length is 15 residues. CDR1 is MGHRA and CDR2 is YSYEKL in the germline V gene. The CDR3 sequence: CASSLGASGYNEQFF. In DNA, the CDR3 is TGCGCCAGCAGCCTAGGGGCTAGCGGCTATAATGAGCAGTTCTTC.

This clone was counted only a few times. The V and J genes are TRBV10-1 and TRBJ1-2; 7 bases fit TRBD1. This CDR3 has 14 amino acids. Germline trimming cut 3 bases from V and 6 bases from J; bases unmatched to any gene: 7. CDR1 WNHNN and CDR2 SYGVQD come from the germline V gene (reference sequence). This CDR3 is CASSESGRGNGYTF. The CDR3 DNA is TGCGCCAGCAGTGAATCGGGCAGGGGGAATGGCTACACCTTC.

This clone occurred once. V and J are TRBV12-3 or TRBV12-4 and TRBJ1-5; TRBD1 matches 7 bases. The CDR3 covers 13 residues. The ends lost 6 bases at V and 6 bases at J; junction bases unmatched: 5. The CDR3 DNA is TGTGCCAGCAGCGGACAGGTTGTTCAGCCCCAGCATTTT. Translation: CASSGQVVQPQHF.

The gene calls are TRBV2 and TRBJ1-4, with 7 nucleotides matching TRBD1. This CDR3 is built from 12 residues. CDR1 is SNHLY and CDR2 is FYNNEI in the germline V gene. V shed 11 bases, J shed 8 bases, and the junction held 8 bases outside the gene matches. The CDR3 sequence: CAASTGREKLFF. The DNA of the CDR3 is TGTGCCGCATCGACAGGGAGGGAAAAACTGTTTTTT.

This clone appeared a single time. The chain recombines TRBV18 with TRBJ1-1, with 9 positions matching TRBD1. The CDR3 has 15 amino acids. V dropped 3 bases and J dropped 6; count of bases not matched to a gene: 8. CDR1 and CDR2 (germline): KGHSH, LQKENI. The CDR3 DNA sequence: TGTGCCAGCTCACCGCTTGGGACAGGGAAGGCTGAAGCTTTCTTT. Translated: CASSPLGTGKAEAFF. Based on the CDR3 plus reference TRBV18 and TRBJ1-1, the full variable domain is NAGVMQNPRHLVRRRGQEARLRCSPMKGHSHVYWYRQLPEEGLKFMVYLQKENIIDESGMPKERFSAEFPKEGPSILRIQQVVRGDSAAYFCASSPLGTGKAEAFFGQGTRLTVV.

The chain has TRBV19 and TRBJ2-5, with 10 bases matching TRBD1. The trim removed 4 bases at V and 5 bases at J, leaving 10 bases unmatched. The CDR3 consists of 16 residues. Looked up from germline, CDR1 is LNHDA and CDR2 is SQIVND (reference sequence). Written as DNA, the CDR3 is TGTGCCAGTAGTACACCCGGGACAGGGGATGGGGAGACCCAGTACTTC. This sequence encodes CASSTPGTGDGETQYF. The variable domain in full, with the rest retrieved from reference TRBV19 and TRBJ2-5, is DGGITQSPKYLFRKEGQNVTLSCEQNLNHDAMYWYRQDPGQGLRLIYYSQIVNDFQKGDIAEGYSVSREKKESFPLTVTSAQKNPTAFYLCASSTPGTGDGETQYFGPGTRLLVL.

The gene calls are TRBV28 and TRBJ1-2, with a possible D match to TRBD1 (5 bases). This CDR3 has 15 residues. V lost 4 bases to trimming and J lost 5 bases, with 17 bases between them. Germline CDR1 and CDR2: MDHEN and SYDVKM. Here the CDR3 reads CASSSPILKGYGYTF. Written as DNA, the CDR3 is TGTGCCAGCAGTTCCCCAATCCTGAAGGGGTATGGCTACACCTTC.